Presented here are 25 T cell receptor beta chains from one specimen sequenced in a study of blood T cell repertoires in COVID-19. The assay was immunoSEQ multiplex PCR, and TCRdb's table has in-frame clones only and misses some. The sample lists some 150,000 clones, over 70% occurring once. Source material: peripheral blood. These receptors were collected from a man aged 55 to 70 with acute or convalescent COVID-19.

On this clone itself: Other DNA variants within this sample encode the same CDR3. CDR3: CSVGEGNQPQHF. The DNA for the CDR3 is TGCAGCGTGGGGGAGGGGAATCAGCCCCAGCATTTT. V gene TRBV29-1 combines with J gene TRBJ1-5; D might be TRBD1 (5 bases). Germline V CDR1 and CDR2: SQVTM, ANQGSEA. There are 12 residues in the CDR3. Trimming removed 6 bases from V and 4 bases from J, with 10 bases in between. Drawing the rest from reference TRBV29-1 and TRBJ1-5, the complete variable domain is SAVISQKPSRDICQRGTSLTIQCQVDSQVTMMFWYRQQPGQSLTLIATANQGSEATYESGFVIDKFPISRPNLTFSTLTVSNMSPEDSSIYLCSVGEGNQPQHFGDGTRLSIL.

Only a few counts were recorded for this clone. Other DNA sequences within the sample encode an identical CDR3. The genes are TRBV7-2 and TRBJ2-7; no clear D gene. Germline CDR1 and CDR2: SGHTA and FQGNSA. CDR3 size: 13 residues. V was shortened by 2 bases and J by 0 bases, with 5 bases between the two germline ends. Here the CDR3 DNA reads TGTGCCAGCAGCTTACCCAGCTCCTACGAGCAGTACTTC. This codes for CASSLPSSYEQYF.

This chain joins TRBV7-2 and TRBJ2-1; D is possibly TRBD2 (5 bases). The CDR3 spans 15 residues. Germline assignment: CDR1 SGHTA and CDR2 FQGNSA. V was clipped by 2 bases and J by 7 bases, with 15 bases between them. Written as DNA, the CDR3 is TGTGCCAGCAGCTTATCGACTACCGAAGTGAATGAGCAGTTCTTC. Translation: CASSLSTTEVNEQFF.

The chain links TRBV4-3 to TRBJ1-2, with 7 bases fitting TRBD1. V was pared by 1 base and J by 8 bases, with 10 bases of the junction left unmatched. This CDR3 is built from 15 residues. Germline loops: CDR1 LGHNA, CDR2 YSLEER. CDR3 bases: TGCGCCAGCAGCCAAGTAACTGGAGGGGGCGGAGGCTACACCTTC. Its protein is CASSQVTGGGGGYTF.

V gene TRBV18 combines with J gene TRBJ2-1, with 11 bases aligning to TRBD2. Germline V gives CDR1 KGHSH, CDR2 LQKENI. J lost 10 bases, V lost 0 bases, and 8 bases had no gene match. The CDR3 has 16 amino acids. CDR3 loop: CASSPPILAGADEQFF. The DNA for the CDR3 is TGTGCCAGCTCACCACCCATACTAGCGGGAGCTGACGAGCAGTTCTTC.

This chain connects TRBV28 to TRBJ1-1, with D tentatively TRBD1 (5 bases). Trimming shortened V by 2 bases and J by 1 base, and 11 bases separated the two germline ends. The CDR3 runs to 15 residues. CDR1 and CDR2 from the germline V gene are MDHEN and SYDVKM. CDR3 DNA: TGTGCCAGCAGTTTAAGTACGCAGGGGAACACTGAAGCTTTCTTT. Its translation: CASSLSTQGNTEAFF.

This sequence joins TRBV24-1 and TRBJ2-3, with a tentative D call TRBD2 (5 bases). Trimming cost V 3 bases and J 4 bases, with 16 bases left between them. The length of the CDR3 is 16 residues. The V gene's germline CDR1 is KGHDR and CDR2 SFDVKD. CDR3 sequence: CATSDTFSTGADTQYF. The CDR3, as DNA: TGTGCCACCAGTGATACGTTCTCCACCGGGGCAGATACGCAGTATTTT.

The CDR3, as DNA: TGTGCCAGCAGCCCACTACCGCGCGGTGAGCAGTTCTTC. Its translation: CASSPLPRGEQFF. The V gene is TRBV7-2, the J gene TRBJ2-1; D is uncertain. From germline, CDR1 is SGHTA and CDR2 FQGNSA. Trimming took off 5 bases at V and 9 bases at J, with 14 bases between the two ends. This CDR3 contains 13 residues.

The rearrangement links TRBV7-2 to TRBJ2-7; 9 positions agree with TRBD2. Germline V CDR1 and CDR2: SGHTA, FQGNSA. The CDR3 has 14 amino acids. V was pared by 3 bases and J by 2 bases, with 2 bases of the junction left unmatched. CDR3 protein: CASSFSGGPYEQYF. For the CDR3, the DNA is TGTGCCAGCAGCTTTAGCGGGGGACCCTACGAGCAGTACTTC.

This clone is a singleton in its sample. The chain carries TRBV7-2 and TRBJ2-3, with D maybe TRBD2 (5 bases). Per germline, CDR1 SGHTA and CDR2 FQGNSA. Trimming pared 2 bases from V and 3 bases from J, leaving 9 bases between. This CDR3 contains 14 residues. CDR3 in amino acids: CASSLRRETDTQYF. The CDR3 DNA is TGTGCCAGCAGCTTACGACGGGAAACAGATACGCAGTATTTT. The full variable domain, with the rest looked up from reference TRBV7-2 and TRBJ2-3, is GAGVSQSPSNKVTEKGKDVELRCDPISGHTALYWYRQSLGQGLEFLIYFQGNSAPDKSGLPSDRFSAERTGGSVSTLTIQRTQQEDSAVYLCASSLRRETDTQYFGPGTRLTVL.

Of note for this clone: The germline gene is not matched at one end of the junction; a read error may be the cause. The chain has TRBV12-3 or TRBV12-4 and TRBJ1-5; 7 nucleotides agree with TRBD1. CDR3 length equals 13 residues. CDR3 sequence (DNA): TGTGCCAGCAGTTTCGGTGGGGCAGGGGGTAGGAATTTT. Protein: CASSFGGAGGRNF.

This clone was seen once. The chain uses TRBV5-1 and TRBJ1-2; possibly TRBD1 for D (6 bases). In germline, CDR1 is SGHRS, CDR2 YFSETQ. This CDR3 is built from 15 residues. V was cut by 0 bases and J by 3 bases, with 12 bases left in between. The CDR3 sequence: CASSLARRGDYGYTF. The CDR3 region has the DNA TGCGCCAGCAGCTTGGCCCGCAGGGGAGACTATGGCTACACCTTC.

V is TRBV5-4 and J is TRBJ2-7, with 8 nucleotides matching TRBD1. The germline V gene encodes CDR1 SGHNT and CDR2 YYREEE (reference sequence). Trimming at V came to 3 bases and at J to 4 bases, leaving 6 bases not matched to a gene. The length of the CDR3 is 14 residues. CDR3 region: CASSSRQGAYEQYF. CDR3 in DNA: TGTGCCAGCAGCTCCCGTCAGGGGGCATACGAGCAGTACTTC.

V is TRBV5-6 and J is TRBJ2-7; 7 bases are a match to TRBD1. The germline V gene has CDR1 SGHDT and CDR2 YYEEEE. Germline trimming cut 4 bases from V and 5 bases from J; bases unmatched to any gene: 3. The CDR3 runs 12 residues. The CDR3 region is CASSTGTDEQYF. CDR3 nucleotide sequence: TGTGCCAGCAGCACCGGGACAGACGAGCAGTACTTC.

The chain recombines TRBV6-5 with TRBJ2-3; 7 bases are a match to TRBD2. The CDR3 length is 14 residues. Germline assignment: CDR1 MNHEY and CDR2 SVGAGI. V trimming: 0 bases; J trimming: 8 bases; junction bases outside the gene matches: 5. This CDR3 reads CASSYSGEGGTQYF. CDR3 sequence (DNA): TGTGCCAGCAGTTACTCGGGGGAGGGAGGTACGCAGTATTTT.

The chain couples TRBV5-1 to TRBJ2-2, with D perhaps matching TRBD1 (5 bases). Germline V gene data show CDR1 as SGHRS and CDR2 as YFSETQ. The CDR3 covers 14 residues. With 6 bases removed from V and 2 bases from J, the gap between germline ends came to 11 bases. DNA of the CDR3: TGCGCCAGCACTCAGGGCCGTAACACCGGGGAGCTGTTTTTT. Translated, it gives CASTQGRNTGELFF.

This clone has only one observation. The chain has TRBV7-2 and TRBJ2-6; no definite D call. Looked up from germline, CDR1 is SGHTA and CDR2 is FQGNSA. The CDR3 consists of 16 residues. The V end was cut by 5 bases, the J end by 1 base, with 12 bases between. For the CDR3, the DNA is TGTGCCAGCAGCCAAACCCCGCGATCTGGGGCCAACGTCCTGACTTTC. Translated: CASSQTPRSGANVLTF.

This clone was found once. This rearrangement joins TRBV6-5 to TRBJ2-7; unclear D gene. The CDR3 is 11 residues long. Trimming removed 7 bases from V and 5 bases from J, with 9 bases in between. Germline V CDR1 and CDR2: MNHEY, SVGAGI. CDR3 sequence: CASMAINEQYF. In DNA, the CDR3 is TGTGCCAGCATGGCCATCAACGAGCAGTACTTC.

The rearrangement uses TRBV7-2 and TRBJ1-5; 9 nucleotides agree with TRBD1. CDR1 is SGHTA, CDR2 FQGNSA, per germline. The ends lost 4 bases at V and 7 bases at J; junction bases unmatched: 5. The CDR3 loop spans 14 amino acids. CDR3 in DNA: TGTGCCAGCAGCTCACAGGGGGCTGTGCAGCCCCAGCATTTT. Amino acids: CASSSQGAVQPQHF.

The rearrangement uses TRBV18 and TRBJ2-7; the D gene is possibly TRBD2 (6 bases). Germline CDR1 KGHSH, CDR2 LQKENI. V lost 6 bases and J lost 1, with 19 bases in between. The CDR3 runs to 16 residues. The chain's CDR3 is CASSAGPRRNSYEQYF. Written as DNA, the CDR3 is TGTGCCAGCTCTGCGGGGCCCAGGAGGAATTCCTACGAGCAGTACTTC.

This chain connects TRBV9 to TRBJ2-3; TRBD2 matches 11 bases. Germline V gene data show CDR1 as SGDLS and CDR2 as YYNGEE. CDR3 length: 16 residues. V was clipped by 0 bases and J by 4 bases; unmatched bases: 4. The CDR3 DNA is TGTGCCAGCAGCGTAGAGGTGACTAGCGGGGCAGATACGCAGTATTTT. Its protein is CASSVEVTSGADTQYF.

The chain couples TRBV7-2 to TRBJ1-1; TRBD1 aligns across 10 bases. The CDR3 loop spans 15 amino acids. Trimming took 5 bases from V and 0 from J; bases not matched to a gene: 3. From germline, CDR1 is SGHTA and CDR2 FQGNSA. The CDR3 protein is CASSGQGGMNTEAFF. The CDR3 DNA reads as TGTGCCAGCAGCGGACAGGGGGGAATGAACACTGAAGCTTTCTTT.

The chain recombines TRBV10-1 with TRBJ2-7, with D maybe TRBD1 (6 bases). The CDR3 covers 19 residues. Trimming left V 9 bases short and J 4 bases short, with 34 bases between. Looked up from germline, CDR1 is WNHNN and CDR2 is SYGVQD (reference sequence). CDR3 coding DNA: TGCGCCAGTAGCCTCGAGGCCCGACAGGCGGTAAAATTATGGTACGAGCAGTACTTC. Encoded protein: CASSLEARQAVKLWYEQYF.

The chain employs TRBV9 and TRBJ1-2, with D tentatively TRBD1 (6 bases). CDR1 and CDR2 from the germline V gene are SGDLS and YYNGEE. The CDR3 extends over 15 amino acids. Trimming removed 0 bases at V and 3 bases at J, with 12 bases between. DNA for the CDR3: TGTGCCAGCAGCGTAGGATGGGGGCCTGACTATGGCTACACCTTC. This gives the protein CASSVGWGPDYGYTF.

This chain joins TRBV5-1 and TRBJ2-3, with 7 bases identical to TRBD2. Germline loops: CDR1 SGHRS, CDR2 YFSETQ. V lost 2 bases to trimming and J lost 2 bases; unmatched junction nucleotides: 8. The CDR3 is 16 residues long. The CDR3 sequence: CASSFVGTTITDTQYF. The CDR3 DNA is TGCGCCAGCAGCTTCGTCGGGACTACGATCACAGATACGCAGTATTTT.